The rows below give T cell receptor beta chains drawn from one sample of a study of blood T cell repertoires in COVID-19. Using immunoSEQ multiplex PCR, the repertoire was profiled, and TCRdb retains in-frame clones only, with some absent. The sample has 250,000 to 300,000 clones, 86% seen once; the top ten hold around 3.6%. Material for sequencing was peripheral blood. These receptors were collected from a man aged 18 to 29 with active or convalescent COVID-19. The CDR3 runs from the conserved cysteine through the conserved F or W. Fields, in order: V gene, D gene, J gene, clone size, CDR3 DNA, CDR3 protein. The D gene is left open where the match is weak. Not all rows give a size; the values are once, few, many and, for expanded clones, a class.

TRBV29-1,TRBD1,TRBJ1-1,.,TGCAGCGTTGAAATGGGACAGGGGACTGAAGCTTTCTTT,CSVEMGQGTEAFF
TRBV12-2,.,TRBJ2-2,.,TGTGCAAGTCGCTTACTAGCGGGATTAAAGACATACGCGAACACCGGGGAGCTGTTTTTT,CASRLLAGLKTYANTGELFF
TRBV27,.,TRBJ2-5,.,TGTGCCAGCAGTAGGAAGGTCGGGGAGACCCAGTACTTC,CASSRKVGETQYF
TRBV21-1,.,TRBJ2-7,.,TGTGCCAGCAGCAAGACTAGCGGGAGCTCCTACGAGCAGTACTTC,CASSKTSGSSYEQYF
TRBV9,TRBD1,TRBJ2-7,.,TGTGCCAGCAGCGTTTCAGGGGGCGCCTCCTACGAGCAGTACTTC,CASSVSGGASYEQYF
TRBV18,.,TRBJ1-2,.,TGTGCCAGCTCACCCCGGGCCCAATCCAGAAGGGCGGGGTACACCTTC,CASSPRAQSRRAGYTF
TRBV5-4,.,TRBJ2-1,.,TGTGCCAGCAGCACGAGGGGGGGCTACAATGAGCAGTTCTTC,CASSTRGGYNEQFF
TRBV19,.,TRBJ1-2,.,TGTGCCAGTAGTCCCCTAGGAGGCGAAGGCTACACCTTC,CASSPLGGEGYTF
TRBV27,TRBD1,TRBJ2-1,.,TGTGCCAGCAGTTTTGGGACAGGGATCAACACTGAGCAGTTCTTC,CASSFGTGINTEQFF
TRBV19,TRBD1,TRBJ2-1,.,TGTGCCAGTAGTATTTTGGGGACAGAGAACAATGAGCAGTTCTTC,CASSILGTENNEQFF
TRBV5-1,.,TRBJ2-5,.,TGCGCCAGCAGCTTGGCCGCCCAGCGAGCAGAGACCCAGTACTTC,CASSLAAQRAETQYF
TRBV5-4,.,TRBJ2-7,.,TGTGCCAGCAGCGGGCGGGGGCCGACCTACGAGCAGTACTTC,CASSGRGPTYEQYF
TRBV19,.,TRBJ1-5,few,TGTGCCAGTAGTATGAATGGTCGGTATAGCAATCAGCCCCAGCATTTT,CASSMNGRYSNQPQHF
TRBV29-1,TRBD1,TRBJ1-2,few,TGCAGCGTTGTGGACAGGGCCTTCTTATGGGGCTACACCTTC,CSVVDRAFLWGYTF
TRBV7-9,.,TRBJ2-1,.,TGTGCCAGCAGCCTGCTAGGCCATGAGCAGTTCTTC,CASSLLGHEQFF
TRBV19,.,TRBJ1-3,.,TGTGCCAGTATCCCGAGCTCTGGAAACACCATATATTTT,CASIPSSGNTIYF
TRBV5-6,TRBD2,TRBJ2-1,.,TGTGCCACCCAGGGACTAGCGGGAAACAATGAGCAGTTCTTC,CATQGLAGNNEQFF
TRBV2,.,TRBJ2-3,.,TGTGCCAGCAGTTATCTAGATACGCAGTATTTT,CASSYLDTQYF
TRBV5-1,.,TRBJ1-1,.,TGCGCCAGCAGCATCGGAGGGGTTGAAGCTTTCTTT,CASSIGGVEAFF
TRBV27,TRBD2,TRBJ2-1,.,TGTGCCAGCAGTTATAGCGATGGGACCGGGACTAGCAACAATGAGCAGTTCTTC,CASSYSDGTGTSNNEQFF
TRBV2,TRBD1,TRBJ1-2,.,TGTGCCAGCAGTAAACCTGGGACAGGAGGCTATGGCTACACCTTC,CASSKPGTGGYGYTF
TRBV12-3/TRBV12-4,.,TRBJ2-1,.,TGTGCCAGCAGCCTGACTAGATCTGAGCAGTTCTTC,CASSLTRSEQFF
TRBV18,TRBD1,TRBJ2-1,few,TGTGCCAGCTCACCCCGGACAGGGCGGCACTACAATGAGCAGTTCTTC,CASSPRTGRHYNEQFF
TRBV7-9,.,TRBJ2-7,few,TGTGCCAGCAGCTTACGCTCCTACGAGCAGTACTTC,CASSLRSYEQYF
TRBV6-5,.,TRBJ2-7,.,TGTGCCAGCAGTTACTCGCGGGGCACCTACGAGCAGTACTTC,CASSYSRGTYEQYF
TRBV7-9,TRBD1,TRBJ1-1,.,TGTGCCAGCAGCTTTGGGACAGGGACTAATCTCGCTGAAGCTTTCTTT,CASSFGTGTNLAEAFF
TRBV2,TRBD1,TRBJ1-2,.,TGTGCCAGCAGAGGACAGGGGTATGGCTACACCTTC,CASRGQGYGYTF
TRBV2,.,TRBJ1-1,.,TGTGCCAGCAGTCTCGACAGTGAAGCTTTCTTT,CASSLDSEAFF
TRBV7-6,.,TRBJ2-7,.,TGTGCCAGCAGCCCGAGAGGGGGGGCGAGCTCCTACGAGCAGTACTTC,CASSPRGGASSYEQYF
TRBV9,.,TRBJ2-5,.,TGTGCCAGCAGCGTAGAGTGGGGAGGCGAGACCCAGTACTTC,CASSVEWGGETQYF
TRBV7-2,.,TRBJ2-5,once,TGTGCCAGCAGCTCCAGAAGAGGTGGGTCTAGGGAGACCCAGTACTTC,CASSSRRGGSRETQYF
TRBV11-3,.,TRBJ1-6,.,TGTGCCAGCAGCTTTACAGGATATTCACCCCTCCACTTT,CASSFTGYSPLHF
TRBV4-2,.,TRBJ1-5,.,TGTGCCAGCAGCCAAGAGTGGGGCAGGGCCATCGGATGGCCCCAGCATTTT,CASSQEWGRAIGWPQHF
TRBV5-5,TRBD2,TRBJ2-5,.,TGTGCCAGCAGCTTGGCCTACTCTTTTGCGGGAGGTTCCGAGACCCAGTACTTC,CASSLAYSFAGGSETQYF
TRBV9,TRBD1,TRBJ2-1,.,TGTGCCAGCAGCGCAGGGGGCGACCCGATAGATGAGCAGTTCTTC,CASSAGGDPIDEQFF
TRBV10-3,.,TRBJ1-2,.,TGTGCCATCAGCTCAGGGATGGGCTACACCTTC,CAISSGMGYTF
TRBV27,.,TRBJ2-6,.,TGTGCCAGCAGTTTGAGGTGGAACTCTGGGGCCAACGTCCTGACTTTC,CASSLRWNSGANVLTF
TRBV5-1,TRBD2,TRBJ2-3,.,TGCGCCAGCAGCCCTAGCGGGGGGGCGGTTGCAGATACGCAGTATTTT,CASSPSGGAVADTQYF
TRBV12-3/TRBV12-4,.,TRBJ2-5,.,TGTGCCAGCCGACTGTCCAACCAAGAGACCCAGTACTTC,CASRLSNQETQYF
TRBV6-5,TRBD1,TRBJ2-4,.,TGTGCCAGCAGTTACTTCGTAGGGGGCGTAAACATTCAGTACTTC,CASSYFVGGVNIQYF
TRBV4-2,.,TRBJ2-1,.,TGTGCCAGCAGCCAAGAGACGGGAAGCTCCTACAATGAGCAGTTCTTC,CASSQETGSSYNEQFF
TRBV27,.,TRBJ1-4,.,TGTGCCAGCAGTTTAGTGGGGCATGAAAAACTGTTTTTT,CASSLVGHEKLFF
TRBV7-2,TRBD1,TRBJ2-1,.,TGTGCCAGCAGCATCTGGACAGGTCCTGATGAGCAGTTCTTC,CASSIWTGPDEQFF
TRBV6-5,TRBD1,TRBJ2-7,once,TGTGCCAGCAGCGCGGGACAGGGTGTCGAGCAGTACTTC,CASSAGQGVEQYF
TRBV28,.,TRBJ1-2,once,TGTGCCAGCAGTCTCTATCACTATGGCTACACCTTC,CASSLYHYGYTF
TRBV13,.,TRBJ1-4,.,TGTGCCAGCAGCCAGAGGGGGAGCGGGGATGAAAAACTGTTTTTT,CASSQRGSGDEKLFF
TRBV18,TRBD1,TRBJ2-7,once,TGTGCCAGCTCACCACCGGGACAGGGACACTACGAGCAGTACTTC,CASSPPGQGHYEQYF
TRBV7-3,TRBD1,TRBJ2-3,.,TGTGCCAGCAGCTGGGGACAGGGCGACACAGATACGCAGTATTTT,CASSWGQGDTDTQYF
TRBV5-1,.,TRBJ2-5,.,TGCGCCAGCAGGGAGGGAGGAGAGACCCAGTACTTC,CASREGGETQYF
TRBV3-1/TRBV3-2,.,TRBJ2-3,.,TGTGCCAGCAGCCAAGATAAAGGCACGGGTACAGATACGCAGTATTTT,CASSQDKGTGTDTQYF
TRBV18,TRBD2,TRBJ2-7,.,TGTGCCAGCTCACCACCGGGACTAGGGTCATCTGAGCAGTACTTC,CASSPPGLGSSEQYF
TRBV7-2,TRBD2,TRBJ2-3,.,TGTGCCAGCAGCTCTGGACTAGCGGGAGGGCCCGCAGATACGCAGTATTTT,CASSSGLAGGPADTQYF
TRBV6-5,TRBD2,TRBJ2-7,few,TGTGCCAGCCAAGCGGGGCCGTGGGACGAGCAGTACTTC,CASQAGPWDEQYF
TRBV2,.,TRBJ2-7,.,TGTGCCAGCAGTGAAGAATCCGTGTCCTACGAGCAGTACTTC,CASSEESVSYEQYF